The 4 T cell receptor beta chains reported below all come from one sample, sequenced in a study of T cells in Graves' hyperthyroidism and ophthalmopathy. TCR beta CDR3 regions were amplified from RNA transcripts. HTBI primers were the set used in a first-round RT-PCR of the TCR CDR3. MiXCR, applied by TCRdb to the multiplex PCR reads, yields one record per CDR3 protein. The data contain about 600,000 distinct CDR3 sequences, more than 15% of them singletons. Sequencing was done on a sample of blood. These receptors all stem from a woman between 35 and 50 years old with Graves' ophthalmopathy.

The sample holds many counts of this clonotype. This chain connects TRBV20-1 to TRBJ2-1; possible D gene TRBD1, 6 bases. V gave up 2 bases and J gave up 2 bases, with 16 bases separating them. This CDR3 has 16 residues. Germline V lookup: CDR1 DFQATT, CDR2 SNEGSKA (reference sequence). The CDR3 coding sequence is TGCAGTGCTAGACCCTCACAGGGTGTAACCTACAATGAGCAGTTCTTC. It translates to CSARPSQGVTYNEQFF.

As DNA, the CDR3 is TGTGCCAGCATTAATAGCGGTAGAAGCACAGATACGCAGTATTTT. This codes for CASINSGRSTDTQYF. The J gene is TRBJ2-3, the V gene TRBV6-1; D may be TRBD2 (6 bases). The CDR3 has 15 residues. The V gene's germline CDR1 is MNHNS and CDR2 SASEGT. The V and J ends lost 7 bases and 0 bases respectively, with 14 bases between them.

The CDR3 loop reads CSARDPGSPGYEQYF. CDR3 DNA sequence: TGCAGTGCTAGAGATCCCGGGAGTCCGGGGTACGAGCAGTACTTC. The chain has TRBV20-1 and TRBJ2-7; tentatively, D is TRBD2 (6 bases). The germline gives CDR1 DFQATT, CDR2 SNEGSKA (reference sequence). The CDR3 covers 15 residues. Trimming pared 0 bases from V and 4 bases from J, leaving 16 bases between.

In this sample, this clonotype turned up many times. The V and J genes are TRBV12-3 or TRBV12-4 and TRBJ1-1, with a possible D match to TRBD1 (5 bases). The CDR3 covers 14 residues. The V end was cut by 5 bases, the J end by 7 bases, with 17 bases between. The CDR3 loop reads CASSLNGGKGEAFF. Written as DNA, the CDR3 is TGTGCCAGCAGTCTAAATGGGGGAAAGGGTGAAGCTTTCTTT.